This T cell receptor beta chain was recorded in a study of CD8+ T cells in alopecia areata. Looking at the study overall: Those treated were given oral tofacitinib at 5 to 10 mg twice daily.

The germline V gene has CDR1 SSHAT and CDR2 FNYEAQ (reference sequence). V was clipped by 2 bases and J by 2 bases, with 11 bases between them. The CDR3 sequence is 15 residues long. Isolated RNA was reverse transcribed into cDNA used as the sequencing template. Generated by immunoSEQ multiplex PCR, the TCRdb table keeps only in-frame clones and is missing some. The sample includes some 240,000 clones, around 57% of them seen just once. Treatment here: oral pan-JAK inhibitor, 5-10 mg twice daily. The sample consisted of CD4+ T cells sorted from blood, taken at week 4, from a patient treated with tofacitinib. The V and J genes are TRBV7-7 and TRBJ2-3; D is uncertain. The sequence derives from a human donor with alopecia areata. CDR3 DNA: TGTGCCAGCAGCTTAACTACTACAGACACAGATACGCAGTATTTT. Translation gives CASSLTTTDTDTQYF.